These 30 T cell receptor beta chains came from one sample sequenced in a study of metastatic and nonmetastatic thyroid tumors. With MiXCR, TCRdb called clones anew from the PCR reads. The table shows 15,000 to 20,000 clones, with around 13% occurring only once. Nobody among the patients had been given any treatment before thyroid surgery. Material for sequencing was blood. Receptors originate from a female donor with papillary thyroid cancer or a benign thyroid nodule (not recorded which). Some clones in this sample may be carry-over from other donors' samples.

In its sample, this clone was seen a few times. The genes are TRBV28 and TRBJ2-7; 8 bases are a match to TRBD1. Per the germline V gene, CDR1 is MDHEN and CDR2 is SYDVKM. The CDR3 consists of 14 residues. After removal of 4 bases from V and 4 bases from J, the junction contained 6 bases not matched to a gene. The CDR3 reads CASSSQDRDYEQYV. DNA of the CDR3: TGTGCCAGCAGTTCTCAGGACAGGGATTACGAGCAGTACGTC.

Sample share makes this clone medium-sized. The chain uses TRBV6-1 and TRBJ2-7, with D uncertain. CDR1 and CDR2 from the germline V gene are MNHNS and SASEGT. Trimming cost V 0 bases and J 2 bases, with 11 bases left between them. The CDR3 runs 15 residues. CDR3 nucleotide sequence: TGTGCCAGCAGTGAAGCGGCGGTTTCCGCCTACGAGCAGTACTTC. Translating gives CASSEAAVSAYEQYF.

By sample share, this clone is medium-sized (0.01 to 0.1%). CDR3 DNA: TGTGCCAGTGATGACAGGGGGCAGGATCAGCCCCAGCATTTT. It codes for CASDDRGQDQPQHF. The J gene is TRBJ1-5, the V gene TRBV6-2 or TRBV6-3; 10 bases align to TRBD1. The CDR3 runs 14 residues. Germline V lookup: CDR1 MNHEY, CDR2 SVGEGT. V was clipped by 9 bases and J by 5 bases; unmatched bases: 7.

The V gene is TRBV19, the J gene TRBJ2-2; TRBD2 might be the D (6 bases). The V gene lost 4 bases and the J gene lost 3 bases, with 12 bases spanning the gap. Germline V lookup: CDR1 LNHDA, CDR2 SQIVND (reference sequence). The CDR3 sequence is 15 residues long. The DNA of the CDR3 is TGTGCCAGTAGTACCATAGCGGATCACACCGGGGAGCTGTTTTTT. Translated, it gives CASSTIADHTGELFF.

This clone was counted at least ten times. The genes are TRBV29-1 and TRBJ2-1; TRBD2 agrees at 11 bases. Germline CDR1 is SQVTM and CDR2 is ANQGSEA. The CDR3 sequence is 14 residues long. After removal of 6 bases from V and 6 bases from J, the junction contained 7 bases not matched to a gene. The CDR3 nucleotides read TGCAGCGTACATAGCGGGGGGGTACTCAATGAGCAGTTCTTC. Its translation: CSVHSGGVLNEQFF.

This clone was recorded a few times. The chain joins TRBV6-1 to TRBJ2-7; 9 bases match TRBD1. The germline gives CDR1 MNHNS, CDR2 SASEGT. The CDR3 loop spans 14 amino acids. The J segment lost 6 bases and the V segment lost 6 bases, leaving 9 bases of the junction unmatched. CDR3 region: CASRLGQGGGEQYF. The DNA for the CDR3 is TGTGCCAGCAGACTGGGACAGGGAGGAGGCGAGCAGTACTTC.

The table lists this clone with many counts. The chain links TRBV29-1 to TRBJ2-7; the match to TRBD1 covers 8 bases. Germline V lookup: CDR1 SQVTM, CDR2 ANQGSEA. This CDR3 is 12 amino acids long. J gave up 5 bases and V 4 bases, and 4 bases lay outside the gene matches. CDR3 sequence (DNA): TGCAGCGTTGGACAGGGGATCGACGAGCAGTACTTC. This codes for CSVGQGIDEQYF.

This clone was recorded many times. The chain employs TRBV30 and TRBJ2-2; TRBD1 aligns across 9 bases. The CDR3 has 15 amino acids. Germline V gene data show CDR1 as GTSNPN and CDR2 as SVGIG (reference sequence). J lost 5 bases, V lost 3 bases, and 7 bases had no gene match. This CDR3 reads CAWRYRGLRTGELFF. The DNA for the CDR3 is TGTGCCTGGAGGTACAGGGGGCTTAGAACCGGGGAGCTGTTTTTT. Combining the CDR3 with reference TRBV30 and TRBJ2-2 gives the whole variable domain SQTIHQWPATLVQPVGSPLSLECTVEGTSNPNLYWYRQAAGRGLQLLFYSVGIGQISSEVPQNLSASRPQDRQFILSSKKLLLSDSGFYLCAWRYRGLRTGELFFGEGSRLTVL.

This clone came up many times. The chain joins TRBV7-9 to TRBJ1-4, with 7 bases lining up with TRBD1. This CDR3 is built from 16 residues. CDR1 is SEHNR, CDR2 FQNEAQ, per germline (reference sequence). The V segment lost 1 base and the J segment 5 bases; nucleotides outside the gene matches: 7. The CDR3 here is CASSLGEADRNEKLFF. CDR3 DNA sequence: TGTGCCAGCAGCTTAGGAGAGGCGGACAGGAATGAAAAACTGTTTTTT.

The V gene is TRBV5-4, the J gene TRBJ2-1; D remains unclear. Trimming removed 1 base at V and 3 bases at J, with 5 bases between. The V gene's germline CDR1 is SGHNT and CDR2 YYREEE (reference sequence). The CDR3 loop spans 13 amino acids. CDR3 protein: CASSLSGYNEQFF. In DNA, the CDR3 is TGTGCCAGCAGCTTGTCCGGCTACAATGAGCAGTTCTTC.

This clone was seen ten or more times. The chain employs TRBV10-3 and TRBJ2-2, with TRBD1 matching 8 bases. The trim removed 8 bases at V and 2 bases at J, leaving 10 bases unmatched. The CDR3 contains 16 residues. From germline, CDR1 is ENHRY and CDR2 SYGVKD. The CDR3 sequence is CAIGQPGQANTGELFF. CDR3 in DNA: TGTGCCATCGGACAACCGGGACAGGCAAACACCGGGGAGCTGTTTTTT.

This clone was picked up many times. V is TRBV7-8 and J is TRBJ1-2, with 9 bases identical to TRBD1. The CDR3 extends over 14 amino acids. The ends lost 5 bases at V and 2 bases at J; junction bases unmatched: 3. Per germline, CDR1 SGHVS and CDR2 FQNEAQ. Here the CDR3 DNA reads TGTGCCAGCAGCAGAGGGACAGGGAACTATGGCTACACCTTC. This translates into CASSRGTGNYGYTF.

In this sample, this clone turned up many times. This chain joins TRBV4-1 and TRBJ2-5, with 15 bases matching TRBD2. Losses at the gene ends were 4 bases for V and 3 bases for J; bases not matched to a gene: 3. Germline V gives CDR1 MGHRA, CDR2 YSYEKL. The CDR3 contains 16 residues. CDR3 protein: CASSRTSGGAEETQYF. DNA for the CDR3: TGCGCCAGCAGCCGGACTAGCGGGGGGGCGGAAGAGACCCAGTACTTC.

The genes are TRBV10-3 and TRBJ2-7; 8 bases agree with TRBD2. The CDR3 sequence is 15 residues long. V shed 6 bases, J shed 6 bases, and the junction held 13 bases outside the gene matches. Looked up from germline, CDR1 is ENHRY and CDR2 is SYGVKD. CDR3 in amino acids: CAIRFTSGSHGEQYF. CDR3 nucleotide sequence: TGTGCCATCAGGTTCACTAGCGGTAGCCACGGCGAGCAGTACTTC.

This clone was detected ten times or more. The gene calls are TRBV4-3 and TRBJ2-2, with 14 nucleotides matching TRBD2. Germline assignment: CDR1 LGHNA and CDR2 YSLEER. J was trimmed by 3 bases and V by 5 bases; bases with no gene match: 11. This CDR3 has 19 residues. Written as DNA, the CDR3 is TGCGCCAGCAGCTCCCGACTTGGACTAGCGGGGGGCGACACCGGGGAGCTGTTTTTT. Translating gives CASSSRLGLAGGDTGELFF.

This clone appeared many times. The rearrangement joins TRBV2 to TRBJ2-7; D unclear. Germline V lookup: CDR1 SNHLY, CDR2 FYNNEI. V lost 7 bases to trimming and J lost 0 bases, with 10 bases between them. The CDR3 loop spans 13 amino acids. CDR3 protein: CASTGDSSYEQYF. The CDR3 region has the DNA TGTGCCAGCACCGGTGATTCCTCCTACGAGCAGTACTTC.

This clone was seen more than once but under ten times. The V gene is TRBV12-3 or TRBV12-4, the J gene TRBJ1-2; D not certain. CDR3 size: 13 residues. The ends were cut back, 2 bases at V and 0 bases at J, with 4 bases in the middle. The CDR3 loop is CASSLRTNYGYTF. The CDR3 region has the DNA TGTGCCAGCAGTTTAAGAACTAACTATGGCTACACCTTC.

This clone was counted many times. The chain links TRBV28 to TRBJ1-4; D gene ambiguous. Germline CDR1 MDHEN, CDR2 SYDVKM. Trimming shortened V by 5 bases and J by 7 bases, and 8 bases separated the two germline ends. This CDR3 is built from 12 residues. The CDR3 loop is CASSLRREKLFF. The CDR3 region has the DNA TGTGCCAGCAGTCTAAGGCGTGAAAAACTGTTTTTT.

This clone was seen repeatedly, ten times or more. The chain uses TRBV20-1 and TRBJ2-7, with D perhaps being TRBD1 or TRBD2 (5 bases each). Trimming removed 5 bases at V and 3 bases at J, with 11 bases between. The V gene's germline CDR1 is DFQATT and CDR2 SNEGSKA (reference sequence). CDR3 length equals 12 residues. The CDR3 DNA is TGCAGTGCTCGCTTGGGGGTCTACGAGCAGTACTTC. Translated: CSARLGVYEQYF.

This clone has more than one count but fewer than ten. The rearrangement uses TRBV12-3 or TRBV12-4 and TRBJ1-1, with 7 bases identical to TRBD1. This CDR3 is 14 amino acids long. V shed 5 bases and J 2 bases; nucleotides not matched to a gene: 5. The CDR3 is CASSAGQINTEAFF. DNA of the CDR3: TGTGCCAGCAGTGCGGGACAGATTAACACTGAAGCTTTCTTT.

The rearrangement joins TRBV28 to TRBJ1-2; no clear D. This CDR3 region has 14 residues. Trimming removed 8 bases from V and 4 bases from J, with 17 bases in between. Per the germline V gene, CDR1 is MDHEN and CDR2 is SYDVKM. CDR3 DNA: TGTGCCAGCCGGTACGGGGTTGCAGGCTATGGCTACACCTTC. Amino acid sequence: CASRYGVAGYGYTF.

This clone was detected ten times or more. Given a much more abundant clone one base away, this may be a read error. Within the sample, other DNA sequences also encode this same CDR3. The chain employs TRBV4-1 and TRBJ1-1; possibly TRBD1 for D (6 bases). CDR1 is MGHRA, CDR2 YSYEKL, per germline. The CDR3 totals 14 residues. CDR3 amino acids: CASSQRQEDTEAFF. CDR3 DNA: TGCGCCAGCAGCCAACGACAGGAGGACACTGAAGCCTTCTTT.

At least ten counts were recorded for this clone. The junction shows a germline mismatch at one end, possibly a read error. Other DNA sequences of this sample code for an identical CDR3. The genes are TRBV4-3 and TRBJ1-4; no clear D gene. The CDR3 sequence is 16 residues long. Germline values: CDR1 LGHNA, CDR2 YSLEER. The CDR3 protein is CASSQVLHATNEKLFF. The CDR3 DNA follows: TGCGCCAGCAGCCAAGTGTTACACGCAACTAATGAAAAGCTGTTTTTT.

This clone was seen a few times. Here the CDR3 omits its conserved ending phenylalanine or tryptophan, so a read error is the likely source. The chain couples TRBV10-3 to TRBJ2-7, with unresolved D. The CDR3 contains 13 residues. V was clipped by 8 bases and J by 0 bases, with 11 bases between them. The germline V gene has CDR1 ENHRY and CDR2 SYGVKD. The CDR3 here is CAIAGSPSYEQYL. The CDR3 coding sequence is TGTGCCATCGCTGGGTCCCCCTCCTACGAGCAGTACCTC.

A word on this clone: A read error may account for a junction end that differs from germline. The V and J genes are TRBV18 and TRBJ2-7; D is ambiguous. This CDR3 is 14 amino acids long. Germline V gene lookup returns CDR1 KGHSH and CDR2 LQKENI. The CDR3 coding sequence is TGTACCAGCTCACCACAAGGGCTCTCCTACGAGCAGTACTTC. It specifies CTSSPQGLSYEQYF.

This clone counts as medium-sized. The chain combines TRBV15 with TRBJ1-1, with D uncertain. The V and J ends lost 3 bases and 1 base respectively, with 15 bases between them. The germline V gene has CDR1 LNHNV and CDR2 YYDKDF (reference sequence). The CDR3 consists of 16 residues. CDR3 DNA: TGTGCCACCAGCAGTGGTCCATCTCTGGGGAACACTGAAGCTTTCTTT. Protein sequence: CATSSGPSLGNTEAFF.

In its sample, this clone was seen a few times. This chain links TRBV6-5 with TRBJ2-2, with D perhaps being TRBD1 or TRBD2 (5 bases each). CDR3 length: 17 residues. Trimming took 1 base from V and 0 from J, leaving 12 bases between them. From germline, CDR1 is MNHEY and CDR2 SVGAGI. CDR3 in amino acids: CASSYFFGTTNTGELFF. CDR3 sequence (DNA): TGTGCCAGCAGTTACTTTTTCGGGACGACGAACACCGGGGAGCTGTTTTTT.

The CDR3 loop reads CASSRSTEAFF. The CDR3, as DNA: TGTGCCAGCTCTCGTTCAACTGAAGCTTTCTTT. V is TRBV12-3 or TRBV12-4 and J is TRBJ1-1; D gene uncertain. V was pared by 8 bases and J by 5 bases, with 9 bases between. The CDR3 spans 11 residues.

CDR3 residues: CASSQEPGLAGFWQETQYF. The CDR3 DNA sequence: TGCGCCAGCAGCCAGGAACCGGGACTAGCGGGATTTTGGCAAGAGACCCAGTACTTC. The chain carries TRBV4-1 and TRBJ2-5; 13 bases are a match to TRBD2. Germline V CDR1 and CDR2: MGHRA, YSYEKL. V gave up 3 bases and J gave up 2 bases; unmatched junction bases: 12. The CDR3 consists of 19 residues.

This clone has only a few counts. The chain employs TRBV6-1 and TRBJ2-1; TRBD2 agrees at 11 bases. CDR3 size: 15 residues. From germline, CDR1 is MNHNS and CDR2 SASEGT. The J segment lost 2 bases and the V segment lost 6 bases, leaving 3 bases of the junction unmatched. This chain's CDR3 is CASSSGLAAYNEQFF. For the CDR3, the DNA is TGTGCCAGCAGCTCGGGACTAGCGGCCTACAATGAGCAGTTCTTC.